Listed below are T cell receptor beta chains from one sample, sequenced in a study of T cell changes during pregnancy in multiple sclerosis. The data were produced by immunoSEQ multiplex PCR, yet TCRdb's version contains in-frame clones alone and is incomplete. This table has about 55,000 clones, roughly 93% appearing once. Sequencing was performed on CD8+ T cells from peripheral blood mononuclear cells, taken in the second trimester of pregnancy. The source of these receptors is a female donor with multiple sclerosis, enrolled in a pregnancy study. CDR3s include the opening cysteine and the closing phenylalanine or tryptophan. The order of the fields is J gene, clone size, CDR3 length, V gene, D gene, CDR3 protein, CDR3 DNA. The D gene is left open where the match is weak. Part of the rows lack a size; the others show once, few, many or a class for expanded clones.

J gene: TRBJ1-2
clone size: NA
CDR3 length: 13
V gene: TRBV6-1
D gene: NA
CDR3 protein: CASRPPGNYGYTF
CDR3 DNA: TGTGCCAGCCGGCCCCCAGGGAACTATGGCTACACCTTC

J gene: TRBJ2-7
clone size: NA
CDR3 length: 16
V gene: TRBV27
D gene: NA
CDR3 protein: CASSSPQGPPPYEQYF
CDR3 DNA: TGTGCCAGCAGTTCCCCACAGGGCCCCCCTCCCTACGAGCAGTACTTC

J gene: TRBJ2-3
clone size: NA
CDR3 length: 14
V gene: TRBV6-5
D gene: TRBD1
CDR3 protein: CAIRDRGIPDTQYF
CDR3 DNA: TGTGCCATCCGGGACAGGGGGATCCCAGATACGCAGTATTTT

J gene: TRBJ1-5
clone size: NA
CDR3 length: 14
V gene: TRBV6-1
D gene: TRBD1
CDR3 protein: CASSLTGDNQPQHF
CDR3 DNA: TGTGCCAGCAGTTTGACAGGGGACAATCAGCCCCAGCATTTT

J gene: TRBJ2-5
clone size: NA
CDR3 length: 15
V gene: TRBV27
D gene: NA
CDR3 protein: CASSFNPTGEETQYF
CDR3 DNA: TGTGCCAGCAGTTTTAACCCGACAGGCGAAGAGACCCAGTACTTC

J gene: TRBJ2-1
clone size: NA
CDR3 length: 15
V gene: TRBV7-9
D gene: TRBD2
CDR3 protein: CASSPTSGGYNEQFF
CDR3 DNA: TGTGCCAGCAGCCCGACTAGCGGGGGGTACAATGAGCAGTTCTTC

J gene: TRBJ1-3
clone size: once
CDR3 length: 15
V gene: TRBV5-4
D gene: NA
CDR3 protein: CASSQDSHSGNTIYF
CDR3 DNA: TGTGCCAGCAGCCAGGACAGTCACTCTGGAAACACCATATATTTT

J gene: TRBJ2-5
clone size: NA
CDR3 length: 16
V gene: TRBV7-3
D gene: TRBD2
CDR3 protein: CASSLNSGGFQETQYF
CDR3 DNA: TGTGCCAGCAGCTTGAATAGCGGGGGGTTCCAAGAGACCCAGTACTTC

J gene: TRBJ1-1
clone size: NA
CDR3 length: 12
V gene: TRBV5-5
D gene: NA
CDR3 protein: CASSRLSTEAFF
CDR3 DNA: TGTGCCAGCAGCCGATTGAGCACTGAAGCTTTCTTT

J gene: TRBJ2-5
clone size: NA
CDR3 length: 15
V gene: TRBV11-2
D gene: NA
CDR3 protein: CASSSVYGALETQYF
CDR3 DNA: TGTGCCAGCAGCTCCGTCTATGGAGCGCTAGAGACCCAGTACTTC

J gene: TRBJ2-1
clone size: NA
CDR3 length: 13
V gene: TRBV19
D gene: TRBD2
CDR3 protein: CASSLAAVNEQFF
CDR3 DNA: TGTGCCAGTAGCCTAGCGGCAGTCAATGAGCAGTTCTTC

J gene: TRBJ2-7
clone size: NA
CDR3 length: 14
V gene: TRBV7-9
D gene: TRBD1
CDR3 protein: CASSPRDRSYEQYF
CDR3 DNA: TGTGCCAGCAGCCCCCGGGACAGGAGCTACGAGCAGTACTTC

J gene: TRBJ1-1
clone size: NA
CDR3 length: 11
V gene: TRBV7-9
D gene: NA
CDR3 protein: CASSRGTEAFF
CDR3 DNA: TGTGCCAGCAGCCGGGGGACTGAAGCTTTCTTT

J gene: TRBJ2-5
clone size: NA
CDR3 length: 14
V gene: TRBV6-5
D gene: NA
CDR3 protein: CASSYSDGGETQYF
CDR3 DNA: TGTGCCAGCAGTTACTCGGATGGGGGGGAGACCCAGTACTTC

J gene: TRBJ2-7
clone size: NA
CDR3 length: 14
V gene: TRBV7-9
D gene: TRBD1
CDR3 protein: CASSGRDRPYEQYF
CDR3 DNA: TGTGCCAGCAGCGGTCGGGACAGACCCTACGAGCAGTACTTC

J gene: TRBJ2-1
clone size: once
CDR3 length: 15
V gene: TRBV9
D gene: TRBD2
CDR3 protein: CASSPGGSGINEQFF
CDR3 DNA: TGTGCCAGCAGCCCGGGAGGGAGCGGGATCAATGAGCAGTTCTTC

J gene: TRBJ1-5
clone size: NA
CDR3 length: 15
V gene: TRBV28
D gene: NA
CDR3 protein: CASSYERRRDQPQHF
CDR3 DNA: TGTGCCAGCAGTTACGAACGACGGCGGGATCAGCCCCAGCATTTT

J gene: TRBJ1-2
clone size: NA
CDR3 length: 17
V gene: TRBV28
D gene: NA
CDR3 protein: CASSSFSQRQVNYGYTF
CDR3 DNA: TGTGCCAGCAGTTCCTTTTCTCAGAGACAAGTAAACTATGGCTACACCTTC

J gene: TRBJ2-1
clone size: NA
CDR3 length: 12
V gene: TRBV7-9
D gene: TRBD1
CDR3 protein: CASRTGVDEQFF
CDR3 DNA: TGTGCCAGTCGGACAGGGGTGGATGAGCAGTTCTTC

J gene: TRBJ1-1
clone size: NA
CDR3 length: 14
V gene: TRBV4-3
D gene: NA
CDR3 protein: CASSQVRGSSEAFF
CDR3 DNA: TGCGCCAGCAGCCAAGTCCGGGGGAGCAGCGAAGCTTTCTTT

J gene: TRBJ1-2
clone size: NA
CDR3 length: 14
V gene: TRBV14
D gene: TRBD1
CDR3 protein: CASRNSGQGYGYTF
CDR3 DNA: TGTGCCAGCCGTAACTCGGGACAGGGATATGGCTACACCTTC

J gene: TRBJ2-1
clone size: NA
CDR3 length: 12
V gene: TRBV29-1
D gene: NA
CDR3 protein: CSVRLAGNEQFF
CDR3 DNA: TGCAGCGTTAGGTTAGCTGGCAATGAGCAGTTCTTC

J gene: TRBJ2-3
clone size: NA
CDR3 length: 15
V gene: TRBV5-8
D gene: NA
CDR3 protein: CASTWSPSGTDTQYF
CDR3 DNA: TGTGCCAGCACGTGGAGCCCCTCCGGCACAGATACGCAGTATTTT

J gene: TRBJ2-3
clone size: NA
CDR3 length: 19
V gene: TRBV27
D gene: TRBD2
CDR3 protein: CASSRSGTSTIFGQDTQYF
CDR3 DNA: TGTGCCAGCAGTCGGTCGGGGACTAGCACCATCTTCGGCCAAGATACGCAGTATTTT

J gene: TRBJ2-3
clone size: NA
CDR3 length: 18
V gene: TRBV9
D gene: TRBD2
CDR3 protein: CASSVEASGGEVTDTQYF
CDR3 DNA: TGTGCCAGCAGCGTAGAGGCTAGCGGGGGGGAGGTTACAGATACGCAGTATTTT

J gene: TRBJ2-7
clone size: NA
CDR3 length: 14
V gene: TRBV15
D gene: TRBD2
CDR3 protein: CATSRAGTSNEQYF
CDR3 DNA: TGTGCCACCAGCAGAGCCGGGACTAGTAACGAGCAGTACTTC

J gene: TRBJ2-7
clone size: NA
CDR3 length: 14
V gene: TRBV29-1
D gene: NA
CDR3 protein: CSVPRGEGAYEQYF
CDR3 DNA: TGCAGCGTCCCCCGGGGCGAGGGGGCCTACGAGCAGTACTTC

J gene: TRBJ2-2
clone size: NA
CDR3 length: 15
V gene: TRBV28
D gene: NA
CDR3 protein: CASRQQGRNTGELFF
CDR3 DNA: TGTGCCAGCAGACAACAGGGTAGGAACACCGGGGAGCTGTTTTTT

J gene: TRBJ1-2
clone size: NA
CDR3 length: 14
V gene: TRBV4-1
D gene: NA
CDR3 protein: CASSQEPGAIGYTF
CDR3 DNA: TGCGCCAGCAGCCAAGAGCCAGGGGCGATTGGCTACACCTTC

J gene: TRBJ2-1
clone size: NA
CDR3 length: 12
V gene: TRBV5-1
D gene: NA
CDR3 protein: CASSWGDDEQFF
CDR3 DNA: TGCGCCAGCAGTTGGGGGGACGATGAGCAGTTCTTC

J gene: TRBJ2-5
clone size: NA
CDR3 length: 18
V gene: TRBV27
D gene: TRBD2
CDR3 protein: CASSRGSLFFSGQETQYF
CDR3 DNA: TGTGCCAGCAGTCGCGGGAGTCTCTTTTTTTCTGGCCAAGAGACCCAGTACTTC

J gene: TRBJ2-5
clone size: NA
CDR3 length: 15
V gene: TRBV4-3
D gene: NA
CDR3 protein: CASSQDDAGWETQYF
CDR3 DNA: TGCGCCAGCAGCCAAGATGATGCTGGCTGGGAGACCCAGTACTTC

J gene: TRBJ2-7
clone size: NA
CDR3 length: 17
V gene: TRBV28
D gene: NA
CDR3 protein: CASSLPPPGTFLYEQYF
CDR3 DNA: TGTGCCAGCAGTTTACCTCCCCCGGGAACGTTCCTGTACGAGCAGTACTTC

J gene: TRBJ2-7
clone size: NA
CDR3 length: 11
V gene: TRBV2
D gene: TRBD1
CDR3 protein: CASSAGQGRCF
CDR3 DNA: TGTGCCAGCAGCGCTGGACAGGGGCGGTGCTTC

J gene: TRBJ1-1
clone size: NA
CDR3 length: 15
V gene: TRBV7-9
D gene: TRBD1
CDR3 protein: CASSSLTGIDTEAFF
CDR3 DNA: TGTGCCAGCAGCTCACTGACAGGGATCGACACTGAAGCTTTCTTT

J gene: TRBJ2-7
clone size: NA
CDR3 length: 15
V gene: TRBV5-1
D gene: TRBD2
CDR3 protein: CASSISSGSGNEQYF
CDR3 DNA: TGCGCCAGCAGCATAAGTAGCGGGAGTGGGAACGAGCAGTACTTC

J gene: TRBJ1-2
clone size: NA
CDR3 length: 15
V gene: TRBV19
D gene: NA
CDR3 protein: CASSIGVPSDYGYTF
CDR3 DNA: TGTGCCAGTAGTATTGGAGTCCCTTCAGACTATGGCTACACCTTC

J gene: TRBJ2-1
clone size: NA
CDR3 length: 14
V gene: TRBV12-5
D gene: NA
CDR3 protein: CASGLTPEDTEQFF
CDR3 DNA: TGTGCTAGTGGTTTGACCCCCGAGGATACTGAGCAGTTCTTC

J gene: TRBJ1-3
clone size: NA
CDR3 length: 17
V gene: TRBV28
D gene: NA
CDR3 protein: CASSGRLNRVRGNTIYF
CDR3 DNA: TGTGCCAGCAGTGGACGCCTTAACAGGGTTCGAGGAAACACCATATATTTT

J gene: TRBJ2-1
clone size: NA
CDR3 length: 13
V gene: TRBV9
D gene: NA
CDR3 protein: CASSVGRYNEQFF
CDR3 DNA: TGTGCCAGCAGCGTTGGCAGGTACAATGAGCAGTTCTTC

J gene: TRBJ2-7
clone size: NA
CDR3 length: 15
V gene: TRBV7-9
D gene: NA
CDR3 protein: CASSLEGSSSYEQYF
CDR3 DNA: TGTGCCAGCAGCTTAGAGGGGTCGAGCTCCTACGAGCAGTACTTC

J gene: TRBJ2-1
clone size: NA
CDR3 length: 16
V gene: TRBV7-3
D gene: TRBD2
CDR3 protein: CASSLYSGRQADEQFF
CDR3 DNA: TGTGCCAGCAGCTTATATAGCGGGAGGCAGGCGGATGAGCAGTTCTTC

J gene: TRBJ1-2
clone size: NA
CDR3 length: 15
V gene: TRBV9
D gene: NA
CDR3 protein: CASSEFSDSNYGYTF
CDR3 DNA: TGTGCCAGCAGCGAGTTTTCCGACAGCAACTATGGCTACACCTTC

J gene: TRBJ1-2
clone size: NA
CDR3 length: 14
V gene: TRBV4-3
D gene: NA
CDR3 protein: CASSPDSLAYGYTF
CDR3 DNA: TGCGCCAGCAGCCCCGACAGTCTGGCCTATGGCTACACCTTC

J gene: TRBJ2-5
clone size: NA
CDR3 length: 14
V gene: TRBV7-6
D gene: NA
CDR3 protein: CASSPVLALETQYF
CDR3 DNA: TGTGCCAGCAGCCCCGTGCTGGCATTAGAGACCCAGTACTTC

J gene: TRBJ1-1
clone size: NA
CDR3 length: 12
V gene: TRBV10-3
D gene: NA
CDR3 protein: CAISSTVTEAFF
CDR3 DNA: TGTGCCATCAGTTCGACAGTCACTGAAGCTTTCTTT

J gene: TRBJ2-3
clone size: NA
CDR3 length: 14
V gene: TRBV7-3
D gene: NA
CDR3 protein: CASSLMGGSDTQYF
CDR3 DNA: TGTGCCAGCAGCTTAATGGGGGGATCAGATACGCAGTATTTT

J gene: TRBJ2-2
clone size: NA
CDR3 length: 16
V gene: TRBV6-6
D gene: TRBD2
CDR3 protein: CASSQGPSGHTGELFF
CDR3 DNA: TGTGCCAGCAGTCAAGGTCCTAGCGGGCACACCGGGGAGCTGTTTTTT

J gene: TRBJ2-7
clone size: NA
CDR3 length: 16
V gene: TRBV7-8
D gene: TRBD2
CDR3 protein: CASSSIAGGLSDEQYF
CDR3 DNA: TGTGCCAGCAGCTCCATAGCGGGAGGACTTTCTGACGAGCAGTACTTC

J gene: TRBJ1-5
clone size: NA
CDR3 length: 16
V gene: TRBV4-3
D gene: NA
CDR3 protein: CASSQTSGDGYQPQHF
CDR3 DNA: TGCGCCAGCAGCCAGACTTCAGGGGACGGATATCAGCCCCAGCATTTT